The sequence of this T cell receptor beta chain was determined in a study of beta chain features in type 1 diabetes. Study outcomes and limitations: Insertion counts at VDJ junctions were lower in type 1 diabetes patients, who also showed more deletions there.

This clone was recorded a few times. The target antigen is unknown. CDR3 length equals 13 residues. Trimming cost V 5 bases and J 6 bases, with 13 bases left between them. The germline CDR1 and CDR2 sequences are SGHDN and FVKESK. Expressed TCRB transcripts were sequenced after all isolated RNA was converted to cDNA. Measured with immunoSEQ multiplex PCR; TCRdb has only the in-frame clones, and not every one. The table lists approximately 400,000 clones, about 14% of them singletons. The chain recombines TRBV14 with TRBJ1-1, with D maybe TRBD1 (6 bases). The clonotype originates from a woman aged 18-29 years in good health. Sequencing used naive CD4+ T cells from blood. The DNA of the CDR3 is TGTGCCAGCAGCGTCACAGGGTTCGCTGAAGCTTTCTTT. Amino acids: CASSVTGFAEAFF.